This T cell receptor (beta chain) was identified during a study of T-cell reconstitution after alpha-beta-depleted transplantation in children. The CDR3 is 14 residues long. V gave up 6 bases and J gave up 4 bases, with 16 bases separating them. Germline loops: CDR1 DFQATT, CDR2 SNEGSKA (reference sequence). General study points: From newly produced T cells came most of the T-cell counts and diversity one year after transplant. TCRbeta diversity was high at day 60 in some patients (a result of surviving recipient T cells and thymic progenitors). Where alpha-beta T cells came from about two months after transplant was reportedly several hundred expanded graft clones.

Note on this clonotype: Its antigen is not known.

A library of TCRbeta sequences, prepared with unique molecular identifiers, was generated. TCRdb fed the PCR reads into MiXCR, producing one record per CDR3 protein. The sample carries approximately 220,000 distinct CDR3 sequences, roughly a sixth recorded once. The rearrangement joins TRBV20-1 to TRBJ1-5; tentative D call: TRBD1 (6 bases). The clonotype comes from a male patient under 10 years old who had a stem cell transplant for acute lymphoblastic leukemia, so the T cells may come from the graft donor. Sequences were derived from PBMCs, mostly from graft donor cells, sampled 360 days after TCRalphabeta/CD19-depleted stem cell transplant. In DNA, the CDR3 is TGCAGTGCCGTTCGAGGAGGGGGTAATCAGCCCCAGCATTTT. Its translation: CSAVRGGGNQPQHF.